Sequencing of this T cell receptor beta chain was carried out in a study of OX40 agonist ivuxolimab in advanced cancers. The overall study: Partial responses were seen in three patients, one with hepatocellular carcinoma and two with cutaneous melanoma. Study observations and caveats: Circulating CD4+ and CD8+ T cells showed clonal expansion by week 6 at 0.1 to 3.0 mg/kg.

This clone is classed as medium-sized. Its specificity is unknown. The germline V and J ends were trimmed by 6 bases and 7 bases, with 12 bases remaining between them. The CDR3 extends over 13 amino acids. Some clones are missing from TCRdb's copy, which holds only in-frame ones; the method was immunoSEQ multiplex PCR. The sample lists about 72,000 clones, more than 65% occurring once. This TCR derives from an adult with an advanced solid tumor such as melanoma, head and neck, liver or kidney cancer. The material was CD4+ or CD8+ T cells sorted from blood, obtained in a trial of the OX40 agonist ivuxolimab. The rearrangement uses TRBV23-1 and TRBJ2-2; tentatively, D is TRBD1 (5 bases). Being an ORF, TRBV23-1 has a function that is uncertain. The CDR3 region has the DNA TGCGCCAGCAGGGCGACAGAATTCGGGGAGCTGTTTTTT. Protein: CASRATEFGELFF.